This TCR beta chain was sequenced in a study of CD8 T cells in ankylosing spondylitis. In making TCR beta libraries, quantitative 5'-RACE with molecular barcodes was used. Via MiXCR, TCRdb re-called the 5' RACE reads, giving one row per CDR3 protein. The top ten hold 9% to 15% of the sample, which has some 120,000 distinct CDR3 sequences, about 6.5% seen once. V was trimmed by 3 bases and J by 0 bases, leaving 13 bases between them. The CDR3 spans 16 residues. Per the germline V gene, CDR1 is SGHKS and CDR2 is YYEKEE (reference sequence). This clonotype was found many times. Source material: blood, either unsorted or a sorted T cell fraction (not recorded which). The sequence was collected from a male donor with ankylosing spondylitis or in good health (not recorded which). The gene calls are TRBV5-5 and TRBJ1-3; the D is unclear. The CDR3 sequence: CASSSYGVTSGNTIYF. The CDR3 region has the DNA TGTGCCAGCAGCTCCTATGGGGTTACCTCTGGAAACACCATATATTTT.